These 16 T cell receptor beta chains originate from one sample sequenced in a study of shared clonotypes between healthy human individuals (dated by TCRdb to 2020 to 2021). Libraries came from the immunoSEQ multiplex PCR assay. This immuneACCESS table, as held by TCRdb, lists in-frame sequences with V and J called but not all clones. Of the missing ones, under half trace to an unresolved V gene in checked studies; the others have no known cause. The sample table contains some 550,000 clones; only one count was recorded for almost 97% of them. The biggest ten clones account for approximately 0.057% of the sample. The sequenced material came from naive CD4+ T cells sorted from blood. The cell subset or site label for this specimen denotes: CD45RA+ positively selected. The receptor set was obtained from a woman aged 25 to 39 in good health.

The chain has TRBV11-2 and TRBJ2-7; 8 positions match TRBD1. This CDR3 is built from 15 residues. Germline V lookup: CDR1 SGHAT, CDR2 FQNNGV. V lost 1 base to trimming and J lost 4 bases; unmatched junction nucleotides: 6. The CDR3 bases are TGTGCCAGCAGCTTAGTGACAGGGGCTGGTTACGAGCAGTACTTC. Its translation is CASSLVTGAGYEQYF.

The chain combines TRBV2 with TRBJ1-3; tentative D call: TRBD1 (6 bases). This CDR3 has 18 residues. V lost 4 bases and J lost 0, with 19 bases in between. The V gene's germline CDR1 is SNHLY and CDR2 FYNNEI. The CDR3 DNA reads as TGTGCCAGCAGTGCACCGACGGGGGGCTTACGCTCTGGAAACACCATATATTTT. Amino acid sequence: CASSAPTGGLRSGNTIYF. Together with reference TRBV2 and TRBJ1-3, the CDR3 gives the full variable domain: EPEVTQTPSHQVTQMGQEVILRCVPISNHLYFYWYRQILGQKVEFLVSFYNNEISEKSEIFDDQFSVERPDGSNFTLKIRSTKLEDSAMYFCASSAPTGGLRSGNTIYFGEGSWLTVV.

V is TRBV28 and J is TRBJ1-5; 7 nucleotides match TRBD1. The germline gives CDR1 MDHEN, CDR2 SYDVKM. This CDR3 contains 14 residues. V gave up 2 bases and J gave up 7 bases; unmatched junction bases: 5. The CDR3 is CASSLVGGGQPQHF. CDR3 sequence (DNA): TGTGCCAGCAGTTTAGTAGGGGGCGGACAGCCCCAGCATTTT.

The chain recombines TRBV7-9 with TRBJ2-3, with 11 nucleotides matching TRBD2. Unmatched junction bases numbered 7, after V lost 5 bases and J lost 0 bases. Looked up from germline, CDR1 is SEHNR and CDR2 is FQNEAQ (reference sequence). This CDR3 is 17 amino acids long. Here the CDR3 reads CASSPGTSGISTDTQYF. The CDR3 nucleotides read TGTGCCAGCAGCCCCGGGACTAGCGGCATTAGCACAGATACGCAGTATTTT.

The rearrangement links TRBV28 to TRBJ2-7; 7 positions agree with TRBD1. This CDR3 is 17 amino acids long. Germline values: CDR1 MDHEN, CDR2 SYDVKM. V lost 3 bases to trimming and J lost 6 bases; unmatched junction nucleotides: 17. CDR3 loop: CASSFRFGTDLLREQYF. Written as DNA, the CDR3 is TGTGCCAGCAGTTTCAGGTTCGGGACAGACCTACTACGCGAGCAGTACTTC.

The chain employs TRBV6-5 and TRBJ1-1; weak D call: TRBD1 (5 bases). Germline assignment: CDR1 MNHEY and CDR2 SVGAGI. Trimming pared 0 bases from V and 6 bases from J, leaving 14 bases between. This CDR3 contains 15 residues. The CDR3 loop is CASSYSGSGGAEAFF. The CDR3 DNA is TGTGCCAGCAGTTACTCGGGCAGCGGAGGGGCTGAAGCTTTCTTT.

On this clone: The sample has other DNA sequences that encode this CDR3 too. The rearrangement joins TRBV6-5 to TRBJ2-3, with D possibly called TRBD1 or TRBD2 (5 bases each). CDR3 length equals 15 residues. The germline CDR1 and CDR2 sequences are MNHEY and SVGAGI. With 6 bases removed from V and 0 bases from J, the gap between germline ends came to 13 bases. The CDR3 reads CASSYERGSTDTQYF. CDR3 DNA: TGTGCCAGCAGCTACGAGAGGGGTAGCACAGATACGCAGTATTTT.

The rearrangement joins TRBV18 to TRBJ2-1; D gene uncertain. The germline CDR1 and CDR2 sequences are KGHSH and LQKENI. The CDR3 extends over 13 amino acids. The V and J ends lost 3 bases and 5 bases respectively, with 8 bases between them. CDR3 region: CASSPSLDNEQFF. In DNA form, the CDR3 reads TGTGCCAGCTCACCGTCACTGGACAATGAGCAGTTCTTC. Using reference TRBV18 and TRBJ2-1 for the parts outside the CDR3, the full variable domain is NAGVMQNPRHLVRRRGQEARLRCSPMKGHSHVYWYRQLPEEGLKFMVYLQKENIIDESGMPKERFSAEFPKEGPSILRIQQVVRGDSAAYFCASSPSLDNEQFFGPGTRLTVL.

The V and J genes are TRBV7-9 and TRBJ2-5; TRBD2 matches at 10 bases. CDR1 is SEHNR, CDR2 FQNEAQ, per germline (reference sequence). The ends lost 10 bases at V and 9 bases at J; junction bases unmatched: 14. The CDR3 is made up of 14 amino acids. CDR3 DNA sequence: TGTGCCACCCAGCTTGAATCTAGCGGGAGTTCCCAGTACTTC. Protein product: CATQLESSGSSQYF.

The chain employs TRBV27 and TRBJ2-1; no clear D gene. Germline V CDR1 and CDR2: MNHEY, SMNVEV (reference sequence). With 1 base removed from V and 6 bases from J, the gap between germline ends came to 13 bases. This CDR3 has 15 amino acids. The CDR3 DNA follows: TGTGCCAGCAGTTTATTCTTGGCGGCGGCCAATGAGCAGTTCTTC. This sequence encodes CASSLFLAAANEQFF.

The count of this clone is one. The chain has TRBV5-1 and TRBJ2-7, with a possible D match to TRBD2 (6 bases). The ends were cut back, 0 bases at V and 4 bases at J, with 14 bases in the middle. The V gene's germline CDR1 is SGHRS and CDR2 YFSETQ. This CDR3 region has 15 residues. The CDR3 region has the DNA TGCGCCAGCAGCTTGGCCGGGGGAATTTCTTACGAGCAGTACTTC. Its translation is CASSLAGGISYEQYF.

The chain joins TRBV28 to TRBJ1-5, with a weak D call TRBD1 (5 bases). This CDR3 spans 18 amino acids. The V end lost 3 bases, the J end lost 0 bases, and 18 bases lay between the germline ends. Germline assignment: CDR1 MDHEN and CDR2 SYDVKM. In nucleotides, the CDR3 is TGTGCCAGCAGTTTGCCTGATAGGGGATCCTATAGCAATCAGCCCCAGCATTTT. It is translated as CASSLPDRGSYSNQPQHF.

The count of this clone is one. V and J are TRBV30 and TRBJ2-7; D possibly matches TRBD1 or TRBD2 (6 bases each). The length of the CDR3 is 14 residues. Germline CDR1 is GTSNPN and CDR2 is SVGIG (reference sequence). Trimming took 0 bases from V and 6 from J, leaving 15 bases between them. The CDR3, as DNA: TGTGCCTGGAGTGTAGGGGGGCAGTTGAGCGAGCAGTACTTC. It is translated as CAWSVGGQLSEQYF.

V and J are TRBV4-1 and TRBJ2-7; D gene ambiguous. V was clipped by 0 bases and J by 9 bases, with 12 bases between them. CDR1 is MGHRA, CDR2 YSYEKL, per germline. This CDR3 has 13 residues. The DNA of the CDR3 is TGCGCCAGCAGCCAAGACACCCGACTTTGGCAGTACTTC. Translation gives CASSQDTRLWQYF.

This chain connects TRBV5-1 to TRBJ2-7; D unclear. CDR1 and CDR2 (germline): SGHRS, YFSETQ. The CDR3 covers 15 residues. The V end lost 4 bases, the J end lost 0 bases, and 14 bases lay between the germline ends. The CDR3 nucleotides are TGCGCCAGCAGCACTGCTACAGCTTACTCCTACGAGCAGTACTTC. It yields the protein CASSTATAYSYEQYF.

The chain links TRBV11-2 to TRBJ1-4; TRBD1 agrees at 8 bases. The CDR3 runs 16 residues. J gave up 3 bases and V 0 bases, and 3 bases lay outside the gene matches. Germline V gene data show CDR1 as SGHAT and CDR2 as FQNNGV. CDR3 nucleotides: TGTGCCAGCAGCTTAGACAGGGGGCTAGCTAATGAAAAACTGTTTTTT. This sequence encodes CASSLDRGLANEKLFF. The whole variable domain, filled in from reference TRBV11-2 and TRBJ1-4, reads EAGVAQSPRYKIIEKRQSVAFWCNPISGHATLYWYQQILGQGPKLLIQFQNNGVVDDSQLPKDRFSAERLKGVDSTLKIQPAKLEDSAVYLCASSLDRGLANEKLFFGSGTQLSVL.